This TCR beta chain came from a study of CD8 T cells in Susac syndrome. The RNA input was 0.5 to 1 ug, and it was reverse transcribed with random hexamers. TCRdb reprocessed the immunoSEQ multiplex PCR reads via MiXCR and lists one record per CDR3 protein. Of 210,000 or so distinct CDR3 sequences in the sample, roughly nine tenths were seen once. Germline-derived CDR1 and CDR2 are LNHDA and SQIVND (reference sequence). Trimming removed 11 bases from V and 5 bases from J; junction bases left unmatched: 8. There are 12 residues in the CDR3. The genes are TRBV19 and TRBJ2-7, with 8 bases fitting TRBD1. Material for sequencing was CD8+ T cells from PBMCs. This sequence originates from a human donor with multiple sclerosis. CDR3 nucleotides: TGTGCCGCCCAGGGGGCGAGCCACGAGCAGTACTTC. Its translation is CAAQGASHEQYF. Variable domain in full (rest from reference TRBV19 and TRBJ2-7): DGGITQSPKYLFRKEGQNVTLSCEQNLNHDAMYWYRQDPGQGLRLIYYSQIVNDFQKGDIAEGYSVSREKKESFPLTVTSAQKNPTAFYLCAAQGASHEQYFGPGTRLTVT.